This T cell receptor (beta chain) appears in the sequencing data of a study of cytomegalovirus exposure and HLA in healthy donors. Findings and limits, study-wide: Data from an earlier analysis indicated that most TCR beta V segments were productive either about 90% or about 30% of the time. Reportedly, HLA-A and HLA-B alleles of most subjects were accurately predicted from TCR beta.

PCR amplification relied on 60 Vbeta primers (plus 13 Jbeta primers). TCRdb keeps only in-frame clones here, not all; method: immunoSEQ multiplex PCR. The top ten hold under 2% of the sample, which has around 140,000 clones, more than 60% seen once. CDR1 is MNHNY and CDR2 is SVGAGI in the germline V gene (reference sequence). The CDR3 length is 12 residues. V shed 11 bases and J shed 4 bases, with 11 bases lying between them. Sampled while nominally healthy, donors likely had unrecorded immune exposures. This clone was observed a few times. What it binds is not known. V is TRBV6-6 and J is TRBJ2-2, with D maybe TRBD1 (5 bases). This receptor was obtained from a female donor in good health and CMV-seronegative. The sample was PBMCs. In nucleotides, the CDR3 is TGTGCCGCGGTGGGGCCCACCGGGGAGCTGTTTTTT. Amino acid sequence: CAAVGPTGELFF.